Below are 28 T cell receptor beta chains sequenced from a single sample in a study of blood T cell repertoires in COVID-19 (dated by TCRdb to about 2020). Library construction relied on the immunoSEQ multiplex PCR assay. TCRdb's version of the immuneACCESS table is confined to in-frame rearrangements and falls short of the full clone set. An unresolved V gene accounts for under half of the shortfall where checked; the remainder is of unknown origin. The sample table records roughly 210,000 clones; roughly 87% of these occur just once. The top ten hold approximately 7.2% of the sample. The sequenced sample consisted of PBMCs or T cells enriched from blood (not recorded which). These receptor sequences come from a man younger than 40 in a cohort exposed to, infected with or recovered from COVID-19 (not recorded which).

The V and J genes are TRBV9 and TRBJ2-1; tentative D call: TRBD1 (6 bases). V shed 1 base and J shed 4 bases, with 9 bases lying between them. The CDR3 spans 14 residues. The germline V gene has CDR1 SGDLS and CDR2 YYNGEE. The CDR3 reads CASSVRDTYNEQFF. Written as DNA, the CDR3 is TGTGCCAGCAGCGTACGGGACACTTACAATGAGCAGTTCTTC. The full variable domain, in which reference TRBV9 and TRBJ2-1 provide the parts outside the CDR3, is DSGVTQTPKHLITATGQRVTLRCSPRSGDLSVYWYQQSLDQGLQFLIQYYNGEERAKGNILERFSAQQFPDLHSELNLSSLELGDSALYFCASSVRDTYNEQFFGPGTRLTVL.

In its sample, this clone was seen a few times. The V call is TRBV6-6, the J call TRBJ1-4; 9 bases are shared with TRBD1. The ends lost 6 bases at V and 0 bases at J; junction bases unmatched: 17. Germline V lookup: CDR1 MNHNY, CDR2 SVGAGI (reference sequence). The CDR3 extends over 20 amino acids. The CDR3, as DNA: TGTGCCAGCAGGCGATTACAGGGGGCGTTCGGGAAAGCAACTAATGAAAAACTGTTTTTT. Translating it yields CASRRLQGAFGKATNEKLFF.

This chain uses TRBV21-1 with TRBJ1-5; the table calls TRBD1, which could not be checked here. TRBV21-1 represents a pseudogene. The CDR3 has 18 residues. DNA for the CDR3: TGTGCCAGCAGCAAAGGTGCCGATGGGACAGGCGTCAATCAGCCCCAGCATTTT. It is translated as CASSKGADGTGVNQPQHF.

The chain employs TRBV28 and TRBJ2-1; 7 nucleotides align to TRBD1. Per germline, CDR1 MDHEN and CDR2 SYDVKM. With V trimmed by 5 bases and J by 15 bases, 13 bases remained unmatched. The CDR3 extends over 13 amino acids. The CDR3 loop reads CASSPSGQKVGFF. CDR3 in DNA: TGTGCCAGCAGTCCGTCGGGACAGAAGGTAGGGTTCTTC.

The chain has TRBV7-2 and TRBJ1-6; 7 bases map to TRBD1. Losses at the gene ends were 1 base for V and 7 bases for J; bases not matched to a gene: 4. Germline V gene lookup returns CDR1 SGHTA and CDR2 FQGNSA. This CDR3 comprises 15 residues. The CDR3 DNA sequence: TGTGCCAGCAGCTTAGAGACAGGGATAAATTCACCCCTCCACTTT. The encoded protein is CASSLETGINSPLHF.

This chain links TRBV7-9 with TRBJ1-1; the D gene is possibly TRBD1 (6 bases). The germline V and J ends were trimmed by 0 bases and 5 bases, with 10 bases remaining between them. The CDR3 has 14 residues. Germline V gives CDR1 SEHNR, CDR2 FQNEAQ (reference sequence). The CDR3 DNA reads as TGTGCCAGCAGCTTAGCGAGGGGGTGGACTGAAGCTTTCTTT. Residues: CASSLARGWTEAFF.

The chain couples TRBV28 to TRBJ2-7; TRBD2 matches 7 bases. The CDR3 is 14 amino acids. With 6 bases clipped from V and 1 base from J, the junction kept 6 bases outside the gene matches. Germline assignment: CDR1 MDHEN and CDR2 SYDVKM. Here the CDR3 DNA reads TGTGCCAGCAGGCTGGGACTAACTTCCTACGAGCAGTACTTC. Translation: CASRLGLTSYEQYF.

The rearrangement joins TRBV18 to TRBJ2-3, with 8 bases lining up with TRBD1. This CDR3 contains 16 residues. Germline V gene data show CDR1 as KGHSH and CDR2 as LQKENI. V was pared by 6 bases and J by 4 bases, with 12 bases of the junction left unmatched. CDR3 in amino acids: CASSQLRRQGSDTQYF. In DNA form, the CDR3 reads TGTGCCAGCTCCCAACTTAGGCGACAGGGGTCAGATACGCAGTATTTT. Variable domain in full (rest from reference TRBV18 and TRBJ2-3): NAGVMQNPRHLVRRRGQEARLRCSPMKGHSHVYWYRQLPEEGLKFMVYLQKENIIDESGMPKERFSAEFPKEGPSILRIQQVVRGDSAAYFCASSQLRRQGSDTQYFGPGTRLTVL.

This chain's CDR3 is CASSGGPQETQYF. The CDR3 DNA sequence: TGTGCCAGCAGCGGTGGGCCACAAGAGACCCAGTACTTC. V is TRBV11-3 and J is TRBJ2-5; D ambiguous. The germline gives CDR1 SGHNT, CDR2 YENEEA. V was trimmed by 5 bases and J by 2 bases, leaving 9 bases between them. CDR3 length: 13 amino acids.

This chain connects TRBV7-2 to TRBJ1-2; no definite D call. V lost 1 base to trimming and J lost 7 bases, with 10 bases between them. This CDR3 region has 13 residues. Germline V gene lookup returns CDR1 SGHTA and CDR2 FQGNSA. CDR3 sequence reads: CASSLGPLGGYTF. The CDR3 region has the DNA TGTGCCAGCAGCTTAGGGCCCCTTGGTGGCTACACCTTC.

This clone was seen once. CDR3: CATSERQGKETQYF. The DNA of the CDR3 is TGTGCCACCAGTGAGAGACAGGGAAAAGAGACCCAGTACTTC. This sequence joins TRBV24-1 and TRBJ2-5, with 7 bases matching TRBD1. The germline CDR1 and CDR2 sequences are KGHDR and SFDVKD. The J segment lost 3 bases and the V segment lost 4 bases, leaving 4 bases of the junction unmatched. The CDR3 is made up of 14 amino acids.

The chain is built from TRBV5-1 and TRBJ2-5, with TRBD1 identical over 10 bases. This CDR3 has 15 residues. Trimming at V came to 2 bases and at J to 3 bases, leaving 4 bases not matched to a gene. CDR1 is SGHRS, CDR2 YFSETQ, per germline. CDR3 sequence reads: CASSLTGQGEETQYF. The DNA of the CDR3 is TGCGCCAGCAGCTTAACAGGACAGGGGGAAGAGACCCAGTACTTC.

This chain uses TRBV19 with TRBJ1-2; D is unclear. Per germline, CDR1 LNHDA and CDR2 SQIVND (reference sequence). This CDR3 has 16 residues. Trimming removed 8 bases from V and 4 bases from J, with 23 bases in between. The CDR3 here is CASPSTSSRFLYGYTF. In DNA, the CDR3 is TGTGCCAGTCCCTCAACTTCGAGCAGGTTTCTCTATGGCTACACCTTC.

The chain uses TRBV18 and TRBJ1-1, with D perhaps matching TRBD1 (5 bases). The CDR3 covers 12 residues. The V gene's germline CDR1 is KGHSH and CDR2 LQKENI. V shed 3 bases and J shed 5 bases, with 7 bases lying between them. CDR3 DNA: TGTGCCAGCTCACCCCAGGGAACTGAAGCTTTCTTT. This codes for CASSPQGTEAFF.

The CDR3 DNA reads as TGTGCCATCAAGTTGCGAGGGAGGGGAGATGGGACCCAGTACTTC. It yields the protein CAIKLRGRGDGTQYF. The rearrangement links TRBV2 to TRBJ2-5, with TRBD2 matching over 7 bases. The CDR3 sequence is 15 residues long. Trimming cost V 10 bases and J 7 bases; bases outside gene matches: 18. Germline V gene sequence: CDR1 SNHLY, CDR2 FYNNEI.

V gene TRBV7-8 combines with J gene TRBJ2-1; the match to TRBD2 covers 8 bases. CDR1 and CDR2 (germline): SGHVS, FQNEAQ. The V gene end was trimmed by 6 bases and the J gene end by 7 bases; junction bases not matched to a gene: 17. CDR3 length equals 17 residues. In nucleotides, the CDR3 is TGTGCCAGCAGATTCAGGCGGGGGGCTAGCGGACCTAATGAGCAGTTCTTC. Translating gives CASRFRRGASGPNEQFF. Full variable domain (rest looked up from reference TRBV7-8 and TRBJ2-1): GAGVSQSPRYKVAKRGQDVALRCDPISGHVSLFWYQQALGQGPEFLTYFQNEAQLDKSGLPSDRFFAERPEGSVSTLKIQRTQQEDSAVYLCASRFRRGASGPNEQFFGPGTRLTVL.

The chain couples TRBV19 to TRBJ2-7, with 9 bases matching TRBD1. Trimming removed 5 bases from V and 2 bases from J; junction bases left unmatched: 4. Germline lookup yields CDR1 LNHDA and CDR2 SQIVND (reference sequence). The CDR3 has 14 amino acids. The DNA for the CDR3 is TGTGCCAGTAGTCCCGGGACAGGGCCCTACGAGCAGTACTTC. It specifies CASSPGTGPYEQYF.

J is TRBJ2-3 and V is TRBV20-1; 8 positions match TRBD1. CDR3 length: 14 amino acids. The junction had 4 bases not matched to a gene; V was cut back by 3 bases and J by 2 bases. Germline assignment: CDR1 DFQATT and CDR2 SNEGSKA (reference sequence). The CDR3 sequence: CSASGQGATDTQYF. The DNA for the CDR3 is TGCAGTGCTAGTGGACAGGGAGCCACAGATACGCAGTATTTT.

The chain is built from TRBV5-4 and TRBJ2-5; 13 bases line up with TRBD2. Germline CDR1 SGHNT, CDR2 YYREEE (reference sequence). The CDR3 covers 18 residues. V shed 0 bases and J 1 base; nucleotides not matched to a gene: 6. This CDR3 reads CASSLGGGTSGVQETQYF. The CDR3 coding sequence is TGTGCCAGCAGCTTGGGGGGAGGGACTAGCGGGGTCCAAGAGACCCAGTACTTC.

The CDR3 protein is CARLGGGSLHF. DNA for the CDR3: TGTGCCAGACTCGGGGGGGGCTCCCTCCACTTT. V usage is TRBV21-1 and J usage is TRBJ1-6. TRBV21-1 is shown as a pseudogene. This CDR3 spans 11 amino acids.

This sequence joins TRBV28 and TRBJ2-7, with D unclear. Germline CDR1 is MDHEN and CDR2 is SYDVKM. V was trimmed by 3 bases and J by 3 bases, leaving 9 bases between them. This CDR3 has 13 residues. The DNA for the CDR3 is TGTGCCAGCAGTTTTGACTCCGACTACGAGCAGTACTTC. The encoded protein is CASSFDSDYEQYF.

CDR3 region: CASSLSRLRRTEAFF. CDR3 DNA sequence: TGTGCCAGCAGTTTATCCCGGTTGCGCCGGACTGAAGCTTTCTTT. The chain employs TRBV27 and TRBJ1-1; D is unclear. The CDR3 consists of 15 residues. The V gene's germline CDR1 is MNHEY and CDR2 SMNVEV (reference sequence). V lost 0 bases and J 5 bases, leaving 13 bases between the germline ends.

The genes are TRBV12-3 or TRBV12-4 and TRBJ1-1; TRBD1 agrees at 7 bases. The CDR3 totals 12 residues. Unmatched junction bases numbered 9, after V lost 6 bases and J lost 11 bases. Here the CDR3 reads CASSPGQLRAFF. The CDR3 bases are TGTGCCAGCAGCCCGGGACAGTTGCGTGCTTTCTTT.

The chain has TRBV10-3 and TRBJ1-2; no reliable D call. V gave up 0 bases and J gave up 2 bases, with 10 bases separating them. This CDR3 has 15 residues. Germline V CDR1 and CDR2: ENHRY, SYGVKD. CDR3 bases: TGTGCCATCAGTGAGTCCCTGGGAGGGAACTATGGCTACACCTTC. It codes for CAISESLGGNYGYTF.

This chain uses TRBV19 with TRBJ2-1; TRBD2 aligns across 11 bases. The CDR3 length is 16 residues. Germline-derived CDR1 and CDR2 are LNHDA and SQIVND (reference sequence). The ends lost 4 bases at V and 3 bases at J; junction bases unmatched: 5. In DNA form, the CDR3 reads TGTGCCAGTAGTAAGGGACTAGCGGATTACTACAATGAGCAGTTCTTC. Translated: CASSKGLADYYNEQFF.

The table lists this clone with a count of one. The J gene is TRBJ1-2, the V gene TRBV5-1, with D perhaps matching TRBD1 (5 bases). CDR1 is SGHRS, CDR2 YFSETQ, per germline. This CDR3 has 12 residues. V was pared by 7 bases and J by 7 bases, with 14 bases between. The CDR3 protein is CASEPGGFGYTF. For the CDR3, the DNA is TGCGCCAGCGAACCTGGGGGGTTTGGCTACACCTTC.

V and J are TRBV5-1 and TRBJ1-2, with TRBD1 matching over 12 bases. Per germline, CDR1 SGHRS and CDR2 YFSETQ. CDR3 length equals 17 residues. The V gene end was trimmed by 4 bases and the J gene end by 8 bases; junction bases not matched to a gene: 15. DNA of the CDR3: TGCGCCAGCAGCGCAACTCCCCCGGGACAGGGGGCGAGAGGCTACACCTTC. Residues: CASSATPPGQGARGYTF.

The chain couples TRBV9 to TRBJ1-4; D is perhaps TRBD1 (5 bases). Germline V lookup: CDR1 SGDLS, CDR2 YYNGEE. The CDR3 consists of 16 residues. Deletions cut 0 bases from V and 5 bases from J, with 14 bases between. CDR3 sequence (DNA): TGTGCCAGCAGCGTAGGAGTAGGGGCTAACAATGAAAAACTGTTTTTT. It translates to CASSVGVGANNEKLFF.